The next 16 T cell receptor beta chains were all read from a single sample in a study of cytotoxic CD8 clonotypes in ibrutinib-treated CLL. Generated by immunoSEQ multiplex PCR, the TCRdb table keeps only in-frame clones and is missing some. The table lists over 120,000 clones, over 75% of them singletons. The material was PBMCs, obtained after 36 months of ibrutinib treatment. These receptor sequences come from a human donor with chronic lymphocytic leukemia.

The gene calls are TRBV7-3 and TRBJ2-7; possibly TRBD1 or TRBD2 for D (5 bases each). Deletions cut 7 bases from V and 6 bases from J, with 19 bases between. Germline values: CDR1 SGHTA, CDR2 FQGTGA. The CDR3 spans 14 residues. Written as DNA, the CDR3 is TGTGCCAGCAAACCGGGACCCACGGTCGGCGAGCAGTACTTC. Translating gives CASKPGPTVGEQYF. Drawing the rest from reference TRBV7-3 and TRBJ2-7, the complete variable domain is GAGVSQTPSNKVTEKGKYVELRCDPISGHTALYWYRQSLGQGPEFLIYFQGTGAADDSGLPNDRFFAVRPEGSVSTLKIQRTERGDSAVYLCASKPGPTVGEQYFGPGTRLTVT.

The CDR3 DNA follows: TGCGCCAGCAGCTTGTGGTGGGCTAGCACAGATACGCAGTATTTT. Its protein is CASSLWWASTDTQYF. V gene TRBV5-1 combines with J gene TRBJ2-3; D is unclear. The CDR3 is made up of 15 amino acids. Trimming left V 1 base short and J 0 bases short, with 9 bases between. Germline V gene data show CDR1 as SGHRS and CDR2 as YFSETQ.

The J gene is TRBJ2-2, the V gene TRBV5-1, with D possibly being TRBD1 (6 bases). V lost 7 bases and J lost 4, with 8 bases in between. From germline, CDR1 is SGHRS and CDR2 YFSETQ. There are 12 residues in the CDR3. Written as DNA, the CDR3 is TGCGCCAGCCAGGGGTTCACCGGGGAGCTGTTTTTT. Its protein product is CASQGFTGELFF.

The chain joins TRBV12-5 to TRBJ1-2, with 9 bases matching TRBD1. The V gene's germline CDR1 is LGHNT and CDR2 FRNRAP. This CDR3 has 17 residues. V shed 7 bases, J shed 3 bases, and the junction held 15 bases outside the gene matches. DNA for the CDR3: TGTGCTAGTGCCCTCTTCAAAGTGGACAGGGGACACTATGGCTACACCTTC. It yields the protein CASALFKVDRGHYGYTF.

CDR3 coding DNA: TGTGCCAGCATCCCCTCGAGCTCCTACAATGAGCAGTTCTTC. It specifies CASIPSSSYNEQFF. The rearrangement joins TRBV7-9 to TRBJ2-1; D is unclear. CDR1 and CDR2 (germline): SEHNR, FQNEAQ (reference sequence). The CDR3 is 14 residues long. The V gene lost 7 bases and the J gene lost 0 bases, with 10 bases spanning the gap. Drawing the rest from reference TRBV7-9 and TRBJ2-1, the complete variable domain is DTGVSQNPRHKITKRGQNVTFRCDPISEHNRLYWYRQTLGQGPEFLTYFQNEAQLEKSRLLSDRFSAERPKGSFSTLEIQRTEQGDSAMYLCASIPSSSYNEQFFGPGTRLTVL.

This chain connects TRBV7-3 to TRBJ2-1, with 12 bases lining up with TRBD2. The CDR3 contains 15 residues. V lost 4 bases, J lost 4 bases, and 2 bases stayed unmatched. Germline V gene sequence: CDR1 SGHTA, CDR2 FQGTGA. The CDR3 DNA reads TGTGCCAGCAGCTACGGGACTAGCGGGTACAATGAGCAGTTCTTC. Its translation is CASSYGTSGYNEQFF.

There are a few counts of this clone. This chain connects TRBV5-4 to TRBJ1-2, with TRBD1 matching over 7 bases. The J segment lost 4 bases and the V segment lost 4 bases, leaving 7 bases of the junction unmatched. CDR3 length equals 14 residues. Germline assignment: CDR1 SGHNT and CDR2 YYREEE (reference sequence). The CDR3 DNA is TGTGCCAGCAGCCGTAATTCAGGGGGCTATGGCTACACCTTC. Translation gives CASSRNSGGYGYTF. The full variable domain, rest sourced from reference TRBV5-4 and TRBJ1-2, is ETGVTQSPTHLIKTRGQQVTLRCSSQSGHNTVSWYQQALGQGPQFIFQYYREEENGRGNFPPRFSGLQFPNYSSELNVNALELDDSALYLCASSRNSGGYGYTFGSGTRLTVV.

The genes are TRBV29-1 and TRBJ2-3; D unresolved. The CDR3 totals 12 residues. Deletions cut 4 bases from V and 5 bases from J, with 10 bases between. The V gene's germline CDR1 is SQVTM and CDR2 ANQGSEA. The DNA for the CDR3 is TGCAGCGTTGGGGGTGCTGGAGATACGCAGTATTTT. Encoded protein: CSVGGAGDTQYF.

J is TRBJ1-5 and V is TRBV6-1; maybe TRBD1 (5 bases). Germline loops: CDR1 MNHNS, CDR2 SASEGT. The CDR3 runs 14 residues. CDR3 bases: TGTGCTTCCGGGGGTCCCGGAGGCAATCAGCCCCAGCATTTT. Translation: CASGGPGGNQPQHF.

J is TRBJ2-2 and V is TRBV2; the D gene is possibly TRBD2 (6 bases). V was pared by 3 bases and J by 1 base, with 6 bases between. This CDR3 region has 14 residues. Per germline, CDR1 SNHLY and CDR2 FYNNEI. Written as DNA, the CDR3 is TGTGCCAGCAGTGAGACTAGGAACACCGGGGAGCTGTTTTTT. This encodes CASSETRNTGELFF.

The CDR3 sequence is CASSQEILRDTQYF. The CDR3 coding sequence is TGTGCCAGCAGCCAAGAAATTCTTCGAGATACGCAGTATTTT. The rearrangement links TRBV4-2 to TRBJ2-3; D is ambiguous. This CDR3 contains 14 residues. Trimming took 0 bases from V and 5 from J, leaving 9 bases between them. Germline V gives CDR1 LGHNA, CDR2 YNFKEQ.

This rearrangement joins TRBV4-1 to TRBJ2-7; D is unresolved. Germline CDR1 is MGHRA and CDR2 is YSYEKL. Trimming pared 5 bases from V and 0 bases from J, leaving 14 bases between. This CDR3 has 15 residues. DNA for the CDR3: TGCGCCAGCAGCTCCCCCACTTCAAGCTCCTACGAGCAGTACTTC. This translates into CASSSPTSSSYEQYF.

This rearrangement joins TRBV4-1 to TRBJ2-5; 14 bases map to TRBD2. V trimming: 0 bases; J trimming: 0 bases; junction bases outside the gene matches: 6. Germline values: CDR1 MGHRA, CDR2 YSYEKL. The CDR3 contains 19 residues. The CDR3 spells CASSQDSGLAGGYQETQYF. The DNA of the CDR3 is TGCGCCAGCAGCCAAGATAGCGGACTAGCGGGAGGATACCAAGAGACCCAGTACTTC.

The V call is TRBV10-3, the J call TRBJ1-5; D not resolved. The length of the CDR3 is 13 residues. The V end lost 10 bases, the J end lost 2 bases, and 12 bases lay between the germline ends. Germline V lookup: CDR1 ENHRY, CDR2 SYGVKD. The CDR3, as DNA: TGTGCCACCAAAAGGGTTCGCAATCAGCCCCAGCATTTT. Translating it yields CATKRVRNQPQHF.

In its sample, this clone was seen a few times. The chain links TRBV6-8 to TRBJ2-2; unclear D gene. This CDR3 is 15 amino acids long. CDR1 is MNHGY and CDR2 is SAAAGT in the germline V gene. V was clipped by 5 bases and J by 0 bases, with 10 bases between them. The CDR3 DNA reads TGTGCCAGCAGTAAAGGAGATTCGAACACCGGGGAGCTGTTTTTT. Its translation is CASSKGDSNTGELFF.

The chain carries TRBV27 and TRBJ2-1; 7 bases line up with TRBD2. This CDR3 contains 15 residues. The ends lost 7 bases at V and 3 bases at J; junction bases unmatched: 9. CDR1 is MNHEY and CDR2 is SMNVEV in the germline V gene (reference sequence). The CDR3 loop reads CASMRDGGYYNEQFF. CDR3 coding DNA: TGTGCCAGCATGCGGGACGGGGGGTACTACAATGAGCAGTTCTTC.